This T cell receptor beta chain was identified during a study of shared clonotypes between healthy human individuals. Study results and limitations: Lower generation probabilities were found for non-shared clonotypes than for those shared by all four donors. Rarefaction showed that sequencing of sorted subsets was incomplete (despite large depth).

Running of the assay took place at deep level. Across several immunoSEQ plates, the genomic DNA of each subset was split evenly. Sequencing used immunoSEQ multiplex PCR; TCRdb keeps in-frame clones, though not all of them. Here the sample spans approximately 2.5 million clones, about 92% being singletons. Notes on this clone: No antigen is known for it.

Looked up from germline, CDR1 is SQVTM and CDR2 is ANQGSEA. This CDR3 contains 16 residues. V was cut by 6 bases and J by 5 bases, with 23 bases left in between. The chain links TRBV29-1 to TRBJ2-1, with D perhaps matching TRBD2 (6 bases). The sample consisted of naive CD4+ T cells sorted from blood. Subset given: CD45RA+ positively selected. The clonotype comes from a man younger than 35 in good health. The CDR3 region is CSVPRGSGQTNNEQFF. The CDR3 DNA sequence: TGCAGCGTGCCTCGGGGGAGCGGGCAAACCAACAATGAGCAGTTCTTC.